Below, 17 T cell receptor beta chains from the same sample are listed, as sequenced in a study of blood T cell repertoires in COVID-19. The assay was immunoSEQ multiplex PCR, and TCRdb's table has in-frame clones only and misses some. The sample has some 66,000 clones, roughly 92% seen once. The sequenced sample was peripheral blood. Receptor source: a man between 65 and 79 years old with active COVID-19.

The CDR3 sequence is CASRRRGAEFSDEKLFF. The CDR3, as DNA: TGTGCCAGCAGAAGGCGCGGGGCCGAGTTCAGCGACGAAAAACTGTTTTTT. V gene TRBV27 combines with J gene TRBJ1-4; weak D call: TRBD1 (5 bases). V dropped 6 bases and J dropped 8 bases, with 25 bases sitting between them. The CDR3 runs to 17 residues. In germline, CDR1 is MNHEY, CDR2 SMNVEV (reference sequence).

This clone was recorded once. The chain employs TRBV4-1 and TRBJ1-6; D gene unclear. Germline CDR1 is MGHRA and CDR2 is YSYEKL. This CDR3 has 17 amino acids. The V gene lost 1 base and the J gene lost 5 bases, with 15 bases spanning the gap. CDR3: CASSQAVRGFDNSPLHF. CDR3 nucleotide sequence: TGCGCCAGCAGCCAAGCCGTTCGGGGTTTCGATAATTCACCCCTCCACTTT.

CDR3 DNA sequence: TGTGCCAGCAGAGATCTAAGTTCCGGAAACACCATATATTTT. This gives the protein CASRDLSSGNTIYF. This chain connects TRBV9 to TRBJ1-3; no reliable D call. This CDR3 contains 14 residues. The germline gives CDR1 SGDLS, CDR2 YYNGEE. V shed 5 bases and J shed 4 bases, with 13 bases lying between them.

The V gene is TRBV7-2, the J gene TRBJ2-7; D is unresolved. CDR1 is SGHTA and CDR2 is FQGNSA in the germline V gene. Trimming removed 3 bases from V and 0 bases from J, with 9 bases in between. The CDR3 contains 14 residues. The DNA for the CDR3 is TGTGCCAGCAGCTTCGGGTGGAGCTCCTACGAGCAGTACTTC. It specifies CASSFGWSSYEQYF.

This chain connects TRBV3-1 (or the pseudogene TRBV3-2) to TRBJ2-7; 8 positions match TRBD2. The CDR3 contains 13 residues. Germline values: CDR1 LGHDT, CDR2 YNNKEL (reference sequence). J gave up 2 bases and V 7 bases, and 4 bases lay outside the gene matches. In DNA form, the CDR3 reads TGTGCCAGCAATCGGCGGGGGGCCTACGAGCAGTACTTC. It encodes CASNRRGAYEQYF.

The chain recombines TRBV6-6 with TRBJ2-1; TRBD1 matches 7 bases. V trimming: 2 bases; J trimming: 5 bases; junction bases outside the gene matches: 3. Per germline, CDR1 MNHNY and CDR2 SVGAGI (reference sequence). This CDR3 is built from 14 residues. In nucleotides, the CDR3 is TGTGCCAGCAGTTACGGGGGACAGAACAATGAGCAGTTCTTC. Its translation is CASSYGGQNNEQFF.

The V and J genes are TRBV6-4 and TRBJ2-2; TRBD2 agrees at 9 bases. Per the germline V gene, CDR1 is MRHNA and CDR2 is SNTAGT. Germline trimming cut 4 bases from V and 7 bases from J; bases unmatched to any gene: 4. The CDR3 is 14 amino acids. Here the CDR3 DNA reads TGTGCCAGCAGTGCGGGACTAGCTTTCGGGGAGCTGTTTTTT. It is translated as CASSAGLAFGELFF.

The CDR3 sequence is CASSRQASGGTNTGELFF. CDR3 sequence (DNA): TGCGCCAGCAGTCGCCAGGCTAGCGGGGGGACGAACACCGGGGAGCTGTTTTTT. The J gene is TRBJ2-2, the V gene TRBV4-1; TRBD2 agrees at 11 bases. This CDR3 is built from 18 residues. CDR1 is MGHRA and CDR2 is YSYEKL in the germline V gene. Unmatched junction bases numbered 9, after V lost 6 bases and J lost 0 bases.

The chain uses TRBV3-1 (or the pseudogene TRBV3-2) and TRBJ2-2; 7 bases map to TRBD2. CDR3 size: 15 residues. Germline V gives CDR1 LGHDT, CDR2 YNNKEL (reference sequence). The J segment lost 4 bases and the V segment lost 4 bases, leaving 6 bases of the junction unmatched. The CDR3 nucleotides read TGTGCCAGCAGCCTAAGGGGCGGGGGCACCGGGGAGCTGTTTTTT. It encodes CASSLRGGGTGELFF.

The chain recombines TRBV5-6 with TRBJ1-2; 11 nucleotides align to TRBD1. Trimming at V came to 2 bases and at J to 4 bases, leaving 13 bases not matched to a gene. Germline lookup yields CDR1 SGHDT and CDR2 YYEEEE. The CDR3 is 18 amino acids. CDR3 loop: CASSFWTGGPLDRYGYTF. CDR3 bases: TGTGCCAGCAGCTTCTGGACAGGGGGCCCTTTAGACCGCTATGGCTACACCTTC.

The V gene is TRBV9, the J gene TRBJ1-6; D unclear. CDR3 length: 14 amino acids. Trimming removed 0 bases at V and 8 bases at J, with 9 bases between. The germline V gene has CDR1 SGDLS and CDR2 YYNGEE. The CDR3 DNA reads TGTGCCAGCAGCGTAGAGCCGGTAGATTCACCCCTCCACTTT. It translates to CASSVEPVDSPLHF.

The CDR3 DNA is TGTGCCAGTAGTACCCCGGGACAGGGTGAAAAACTGTTTTTT. As protein: CASSTPGQGEKLFF. The chain joins TRBV19 to TRBJ1-4; 9 bases are shared with TRBD1. This CDR3 spans 14 amino acids. The J segment lost 7 bases and the V segment lost 4 bases, leaving 4 bases of the junction unmatched. Looked up from germline, CDR1 is LNHDA and CDR2 is SQIVND (reference sequence).

This chain uses TRBV7-9 with TRBJ1-6, with D perhaps matching TRBD1 (6 bases). The CDR3 consists of 18 residues. V was shortened by 4 bases and J by 0 bases, with 16 bases between the two germline ends. Germline V gene sequence: CDR1 SEHNR, CDR2 FQNEAQ (reference sequence). This CDR3 reads CASSSRTDAGSYNSPLHF. The CDR3 DNA sequence: TGTGCCAGCAGCTCAAGGACAGACGCGGGCTCCTATAATTCACCCCTCCACTTT. The entire variable domain, with the rest obtained from reference TRBV7-9 and TRBJ1-6, is as follows: DTGVSQNPRHKITKRGQNVTFRCDPISEHNRLYWYRQTLGQGPEFLTYFQNEAQLEKSRLLSDRFSAERPKGSFSTLEIQRTEQGDSAMYLCASSSRTDAGSYNSPLHFGNGTRLTVT.

This clone was picked up one time. The chain employs TRBV27 and TRBJ1-2, with D possibly TRBD1 on 6 matching bases. The CDR3 spans 13 residues. Germline V gives CDR1 MNHEY, CDR2 SMNVEV (reference sequence). Between the trimmed V and J ends, which lost 6 bases and 4 bases, there was a span of 12 bases. The CDR3 loop is CASRKDRAYGYTF. The CDR3 DNA sequence: TGTGCCAGCAGAAAGGACAGAGCCTATGGCTACACCTTC.

The chain employs TRBV11-2 and TRBJ2-4, with TRBD1 matching over 8 bases. This CDR3 has 14 amino acids. J lost 6 bases, V lost 5 bases, and 6 bases had no gene match. From germline, CDR1 is SGHAT and CDR2 FQNNGV. This chain's CDR3 is CASSPLTGVNIQYF. The CDR3 nucleotides read TGTGCCAGCAGCCCACTGACAGGGGTAAACATTCAGTACTTC.

V usage is TRBV6-5 and J usage is TRBJ2-1, with 8 bases identical to TRBD2. Trimming cost V 6 bases and J 0 bases; bases outside gene matches: 4. Germline values: CDR1 MNHEY, CDR2 SVGAGI. This CDR3 is built from 15 residues. CDR3 sequence (DNA): TGTGCCAGCAGGATAGCGGGAAGCTCCTACAATGAGCAGTTCTTC. Translation: CASRIAGSSYNEQFF.

The chain recombines TRBV24-1 with TRBJ2-5; TRBD1 matches 10 bases. V was clipped by 3 bases and J by 5 bases; unmatched bases: 11. Looked up from germline, CDR1 is KGHDR and CDR2 is SFDVKD. CDR3 length: 17 residues. The CDR3 here is CATSDGQGGGGRETQYF. The CDR3 region has the DNA TGTGCCACCAGTGATGGACAGGGGGGAGGAGGTAGGGAGACCCAGTACTTC.